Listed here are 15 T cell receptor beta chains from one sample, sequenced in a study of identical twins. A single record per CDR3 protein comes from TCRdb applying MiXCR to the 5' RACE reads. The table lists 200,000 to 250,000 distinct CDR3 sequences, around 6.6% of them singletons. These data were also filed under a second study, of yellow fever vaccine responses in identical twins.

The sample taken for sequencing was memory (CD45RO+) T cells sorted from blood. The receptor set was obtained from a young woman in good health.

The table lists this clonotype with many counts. The CDR3 sequence: CASSPPHSTDTQYF. CDR3 nucleotide sequence: TGTGCCAGCAGCCCCCCCCACAGCACAGATACGCAGTATTTT. The chain links TRBV28 to TRBJ2-3; D unclear. This CDR3 is built from 14 residues. The germline V and J ends were trimmed by 6 bases and 0 bases, with 10 bases remaining between them. Germline CDR1 and CDR2: MDHEN and SYDVKM.

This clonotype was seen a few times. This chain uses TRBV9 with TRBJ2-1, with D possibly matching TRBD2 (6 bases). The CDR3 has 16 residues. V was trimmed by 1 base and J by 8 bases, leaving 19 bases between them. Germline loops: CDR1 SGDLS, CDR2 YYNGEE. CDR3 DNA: TGTGCCAGCAGCGTATTCTCGACTAGTCGCGTGCATGAGCAGTTCTTC. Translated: CASSVFSTSRVHEQFF.

CDR3 sequence: CASSYGTRSEQYV. In nucleotides, the CDR3 is TGTGCCAGCAGTTACGGGACTAGAAGCGAGCAGTACGTC. The genes are TRBV6-6 and TRBJ2-7; 8 bases align to TRBD2. This CDR3 spans 13 amino acids. The germline CDR1 and CDR2 sequences are MNHNY and SVGAGI (reference sequence). Trimming took 2 bases from V and 6 from J; bases not matched to a gene: 3.

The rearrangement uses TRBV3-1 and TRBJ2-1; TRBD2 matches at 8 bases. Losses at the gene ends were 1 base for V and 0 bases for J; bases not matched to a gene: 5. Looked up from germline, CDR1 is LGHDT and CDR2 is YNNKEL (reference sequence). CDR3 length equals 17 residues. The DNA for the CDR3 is TGTGCCAGCAGCCAAGTGCGGGGGGCAAACTCCTACAATGAGCAGTTCTTC. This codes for CASSQVRGANSYNEQFF.

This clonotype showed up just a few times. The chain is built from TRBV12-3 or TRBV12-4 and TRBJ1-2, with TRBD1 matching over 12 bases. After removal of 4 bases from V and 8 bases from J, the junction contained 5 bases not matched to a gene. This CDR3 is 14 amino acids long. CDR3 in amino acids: CASSWGQGARGYTF. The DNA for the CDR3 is TGTGCCAGCAGTTGGGGACAGGGGGCGCGAGGCTACACCTTC.

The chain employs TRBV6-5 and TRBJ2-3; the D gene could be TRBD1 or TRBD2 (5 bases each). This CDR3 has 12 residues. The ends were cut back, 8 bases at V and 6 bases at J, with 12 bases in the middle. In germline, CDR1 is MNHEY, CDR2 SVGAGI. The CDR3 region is CASGTTGDTQYF. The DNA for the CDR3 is TGTGCCAGCGGGACGACGGGCGATACGCAGTATTTT.

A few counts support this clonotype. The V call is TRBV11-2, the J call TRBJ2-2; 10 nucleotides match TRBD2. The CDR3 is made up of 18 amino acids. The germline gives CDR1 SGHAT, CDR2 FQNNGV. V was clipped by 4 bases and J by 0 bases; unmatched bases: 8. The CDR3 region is CASSSRGLAVSNTGELFF. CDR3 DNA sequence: TGTGCCAGCAGCTCCCGTGGACTAGCGGTTTCGAACACCGGGGAGCTGTTTTTT.

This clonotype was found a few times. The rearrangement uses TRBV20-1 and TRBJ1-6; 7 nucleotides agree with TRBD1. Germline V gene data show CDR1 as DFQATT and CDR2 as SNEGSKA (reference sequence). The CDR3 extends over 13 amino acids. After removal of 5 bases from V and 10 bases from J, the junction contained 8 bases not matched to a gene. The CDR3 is CSAGTGVPSPLHF. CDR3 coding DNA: TGCAGTGCTGGAACAGGGGTCCCCTCACCCCTCCACTTT.

Here the CDR3 reads CASSGLQGPGELFF. The CDR3 DNA reads TGTGCCAGCAGCGGCCTACAGGGGCCCGGGGAGCTGTTTTTT. V is TRBV5-5 and J is TRBJ2-2; 7 nucleotides align to TRBD1. The length of the CDR3 is 14 residues. The ends lost 4 bases at V and 6 bases at J; junction bases unmatched: 6. The germline V gene has CDR1 SGHKS and CDR2 YYEKEE (reference sequence).

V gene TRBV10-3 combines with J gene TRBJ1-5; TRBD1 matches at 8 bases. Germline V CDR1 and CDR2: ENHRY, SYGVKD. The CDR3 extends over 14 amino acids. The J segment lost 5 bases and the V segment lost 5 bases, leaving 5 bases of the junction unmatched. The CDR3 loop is CAISKTGDDQPQHF. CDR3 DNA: TGTGCCATCAGTAAGACAGGGGACGATCAGCCCCAGCATTTT.

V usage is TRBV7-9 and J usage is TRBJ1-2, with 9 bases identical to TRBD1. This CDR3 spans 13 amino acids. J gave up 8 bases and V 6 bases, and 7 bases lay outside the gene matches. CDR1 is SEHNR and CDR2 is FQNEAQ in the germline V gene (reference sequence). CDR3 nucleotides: TGTGCCAGCAGTCCGACAGGGGGAGGAGGCTACACCTTC. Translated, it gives CASSPTGGGGYTF.

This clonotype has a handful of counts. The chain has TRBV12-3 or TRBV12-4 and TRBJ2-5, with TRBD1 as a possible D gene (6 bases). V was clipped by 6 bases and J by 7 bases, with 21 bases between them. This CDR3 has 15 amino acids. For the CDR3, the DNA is TGTGCCAGCAGCCAGGGGACGGTCGGGCGAGGGACCCAGTACTTC. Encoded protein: CASSQGTVGRGTQYF.

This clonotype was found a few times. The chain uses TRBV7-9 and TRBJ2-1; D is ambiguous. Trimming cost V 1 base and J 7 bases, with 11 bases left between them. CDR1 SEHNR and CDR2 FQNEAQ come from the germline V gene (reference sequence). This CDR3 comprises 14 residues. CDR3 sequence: CASSLVGPPNEQFF. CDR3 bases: TGTGCCAGCAGCTTAGTTGGGCCCCCAAATGAGCAGTTCTTC.

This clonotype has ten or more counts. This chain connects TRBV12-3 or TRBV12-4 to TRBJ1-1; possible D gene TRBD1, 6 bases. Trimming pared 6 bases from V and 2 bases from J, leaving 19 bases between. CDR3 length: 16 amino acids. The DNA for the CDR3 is TGTGCCAGCAGCACCCGGGCAACAGGGAGAAACACTGAAGCTTTCTTT. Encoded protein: CASSTRATGRNTEAFF.

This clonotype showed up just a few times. The CDR3 bases are TGTGCCAGCAGCAAAGCTACTAAAACCGGGACAGGGGATGAAACTGAAGCTTTCTTT. It codes for CASSKATKTGTGDETEAFF. The chain links TRBV21-1 to TRBJ1-1; TRBD1, as called in the table, went unchecked against the DNA. TRBV21-1 is marked as a pseudogene. The CDR3 totals 19 residues.